Listed below are T cell receptor beta chains from one sample, sequenced in a study of blood T cell repertoires in COVID-19. The data were produced by immunoSEQ multiplex PCR, yet TCRdb's version contains in-frame clones alone and is incomplete. The sample has some 87,000 clones, 70% to 90% seen once. Sequenced input: peripheral blood. These receptors originate from a human donor with COVID-19, enrolled during active disease. The donor label of this sample is uncertain. The CDR3 runs from the conserved cysteine through the conserved F or W. The D gene is left open where the match is weak. Size values are once, few and many counts, or a class for expanded clones, and some rows have none.

j_gene	abundance	d_gene	len	v_gene	CDR3aa	CDR3nt
TRBJ2-1	.	TRBD2	16	TRBV29-1	CSVVPLLAGIYNEQFF	TGCAGCGTTGTACCCCTCCTAGCGGGAATTTACAATGAGCAGTTCTTC
TRBJ1-6	.	TRBD1	15	TRBV6-5	CASSYVGTVNSPLHF	TGTGCCAGCAGTTACGTCGGGACAGTGAATTCACCCCTCCACTTT
TRBJ1-1	.	.	14	TRBV28	CASSSSLGNTEAFF	TGTGCCAGCAGTTCTTCTTTGGGCAACACTGAAGCTTTCTTT
TRBJ1-5	.	TRBD1	18	TRBV7-3	CASSLTGTGRSFNQPQHF	TGTGCCAGCAGCTTAACGGGGACAGGGAGGAGTTTCAATCAGCCCCAGCATTTT
TRBJ1-2	.	.	12	TRBV29-1	CSVPTGSYGYTF	TGCAGCGTTCCCACGGGAAGCTATGGCTACACCTTC
TRBJ1-2	.	TRBD1	13	TRBV10-3	CAISLDRDGGYTF	TGTGCCATCAGCCTAGACAGGGACGGCGGCTACACCTTC
TRBJ2-2	.	.	15	TRBV19	CASQSEGRVTGELFF	TGTGCCAGCCAATCGGAGGGCAGGGTAACCGGGGAGCTGTTTTTT
TRBJ2-1	.	.	17	TRBV5-5	CASSWIWDSSGYNEQFF	TGTGCCAGCAGCTGGATTTGGGACTCGAGTGGCTACAATGAGCAGTTCTTC
TRBJ2-7	.	TRBD1	13	TRBV29-1	CSVIWTGGYEQYF	TGCAGCGTTATTTGGACAGGGGGCTACGAGCAGTACTTC
TRBJ2-2	.	.	14	TRBV5-1	CASSSRLRTGELFF	TGCGCCAGCAGCTCCCGACTCCGGACCGGGGAGCTGTTTTTT
TRBJ1-1	.	.	12	TRBV6-5	CAAWGEDTEAFF	TGTGCGGCGTGGGGGGAGGACACTGAAGCTTTCTTT
TRBJ2-2	.	TRBD1	15	TRBV2	CASSERTGNTGELFF	TGTGCCAGCAGTGAAAGGACAGGGAACACCGGGGAGCTGTTTTTT
TRBJ1-1	.	TRBD1	16	TRBV5-1	CASSLNPGQMNTEAFF	TGCGCCAGCAGCTTGAATCCGGGACAGATGAACACTGAAGCTTTCTTT
TRBJ2-5	.	TRBD1	15	TRBV11-3	CASSPGTGGQETQYF	TGTGCCAGCAGCCCGGGGACAGGGGGCCAAGAGACCCAGTACTTC
TRBJ1-3	once	TRBD1	18	TRBV25-1	CASSDYQQGTSSGNTIYF	TGTGCCAGCAGTGACTATCAACAGGGGACGAGCTCTGGAAACACCATATATTTT
TRBJ2-5	.	TRBD2	14	TRBV7-2	CASSLFGTKETQYF	TGTGCCAGCAGCTTATTCGGGACTAAAGAGACCCAGTACTTC
TRBJ2-1	.	TRBD2	15	TRBV11-2	CASSFLSGGVNEQFF	TGTGCCAGCAGCTTCCTTAGCGGGGGGGTCAATGAGCAGTTCTTC
TRBJ2-1	.	.	15	TRBV12-1	CASRPGQGSYNEQFF	TGTGCCAGCAGGCCGGGACAGGGCTCCTACAATGAGCAGTTCTTC
TRBJ2-3	.	.	17	TRBV11-2	CASSLAARTDSTDTQYF	TGTGCCAGCAGCTTAGCGGCAAGGACAGACAGCACAGATACGCAGTATTTT
TRBJ2-7	.	TRBD1	13	TRBV30	CAWGQGTAYEQYF	TGTGCCTGGGGACAGGGTACTGCCTACGAGCAGTACTTC
TRBJ1-2	.	TRBD1	17	TRBV3-1/TRBV3-2	CASSQDDAWRGRGGYTF	TGTGCCAGCAGCCAAGATGACGCATGGAGGGGGCGGGGCGGCTACACCTTC
TRBJ1-1	.	.	12	TRBV19	CASSLVNTEAFF	TGTGCCAGTAGTCTCGTGAACACTGAAGCTTTCTTT
TRBJ1-5	once	TRBD1	14	TRBV6-6	CASTVDRGNQPQHF	TGTGCCAGCACCGTGGACAGGGGCAATCAGCCCCAGCATTTT
TRBJ1-6	.	.	14	TRBV10-3	CAISLDGKDSPLHF	TGTGCCATCAGTTTGGACGGGAAAGATTCACCCCTCCACTTT
TRBJ1-5	.	TRBD1	14	TRBV7-2	CASSFGQGTQPQHF	TGTGCCAGCAGCTTCGGACAGGGGACTCAGCCCCAGCATTTT
TRBJ2-1	.	TRBD2	14	TRBV6-5	CASSQLAGYNEQFF	TGTGCCAGCAGTCAACTAGCGGGGTACAATGAGCAGTTCTTC
TRBJ2-5	.	TRBD1	14	TRBV25-1	CASSGQGARETQYF	TGTGCCAGCAGTGGGCAGGGGGCGCGGGAGACCCAGTACTTC
TRBJ2-7	once	.	15	TRBV30	CAWSRQAGVSGEQYF	TGTGCCTGGAGTAGGCAGGCAGGGGTAAGCGGCGAGCAGTACTTC
TRBJ1-2	.	TRBD1	16	TRBV4-2	CASSQLRTGFNYGYTF	TGTGCCAGCAGCCAACTACGGACAGGTTTCAACTATGGCTACACCTTC
TRBJ1-2	.	TRBD1	15	TRBV18	CASSPTMGQVPSYTF	TGTGCCAGCTCACCAACAATGGGACAGGTCCCCTCCTACACCTTC
TRBJ2-1	.	.	12	TRBV5-1	CASSSQYNEQFF	TGCGCCAGCAGCTCCCAATACAATGAGCAGTTCTTC
TRBJ1-2	.	TRBD1	15	TRBV27	CASSLGGRGVYGYTF	TGTGCCAGCAGCTTGGGGGGCAGGGGGGTCTATGGCTACACCTTC
TRBJ2-1	.	.	16	TRBV7-2	CASSLDRRGTYNEQFF	TGTGCCAGCAGCTTAGACCGGCGGGGCACCTACAATGAGCAGTTCTTC
TRBJ1-2	.	.	12	TRBV28	CASSFVADGYTF	TGTGCCAGCAGTTTTGTAGCGGACGGCTACACCTTC
TRBJ2-1	once	TRBD1	17	TRBV9	CASSAGQGPSSYNEQFF	TGTGCCAGCAGCGCCGGACAGGGGCCGAGCTCCTACAATGAGCAGTTCTTC
TRBJ1-6	.	.	9	TRBV28	CWGPVPIHF	TGTTGGGGGCCGGTTCCCATCCACTTT
TRBJ2-5	.	.	13	TRBV18	CASSQGLQETQYF	TGTGCCAGCTCACAGGGGTTACAAGAGACCCAGTACTTC
TRBJ2-7	.	TRBD1	16	TRBV14	CASSQVQGKGSYEQYF	TGTGCCAGCAGCCAAGTACAGGGGAAAGGCTCCTACGAGCAGTACTTC
TRBJ1-3	.	.	16	TRBV19	CASSLNRAPARNTIYF	TGTGCCAGTAGTCTCAACAGGGCGCCGGCCAGAAACACCATATATTTT
TRBJ1-2	.	.	14	TRBV28	CASSLSVRIYGYTF	TGTGCCAGCAGTTTATCAGTCCGAATTTATGGCTACACCTTC
TRBJ2-7	.	.	13	TRBV6-5	CASSFGSYYEQYF	TGTGCCAGCAGTTTCGGGAGCTACTACGAGCAGTACTTC
TRBJ1-3	few	TRBD1	16	TRBV6-5	CASSYTQGGSGNTIYF	TGTGCCAGCAGTTACACACAGGGGGGGTCTGGAAACACCATATATTTT
TRBJ1-2	.	.	15	TRBV19	CASSMSVQGVDGYTF	TGTGCCAGTAGTATGTCAGTCCAGGGTGTTGATGGCTACACCTTC
TRBJ1-6	.	.	16	TRBV9	CASSVDSTGRNSPLHF	TGTGCCAGCAGCGTAGATTCGACAGGCCGCAATTCACCCCTCCACTTT
TRBJ1-1	.	TRBD1	15	TRBV6-5	CASSPRTGGNTEAFF	TGTGCCAGCAGTCCCCGGACAGGGGGGAACACTGAAGCTTTCTTT
TRBJ1-1	once	.	14	TRBV10-3	CAITQQGTNTEAFF	TGTGCCATCACCCAACAGGGAACCAACACTGAAGCTTTCTTT
TRBJ1-2	.	.	13	TRBV9	CASSVGGGRGYTF	TGTGCCAGCAGCGTAGGCGGGGGACGAGGCTACACCTTC
TRBJ1-4	.	.	13	TRBV9	CASSFGQNEKLFF	TGTGCCAGCAGCTTTGGACAGAATGAAAAACTGTTTTTT
TRBJ2-2	.	TRBD1	15	TRBV2	CASRVTGGGTGELFF	TGTGCCAGCAGAGTAACAGGGGGCGGGACCGGGGAGCTGTTTTTT
TRBJ2-2	.	TRBD1	17	TRBV9	CASSPQGTGANTGELFF	TGTGCCAGCAGCCCCCAGGGGACAGGGGCGAACACCGGGGAGCTGTTTTTT
TRBJ2-5	.	.	15	TRBV3-1/TRBV3-2	CASSQDYGREKTQYF	TGTGCCAGCAGCCAAGATTACGGCAGGGAAAAGACCCAGTACTTC
TRBJ2-5	.	.	16	TRBV19	CASSTPPGELQETQYF	TGTGCCAGTAGTACCCCTCCAGGGGAATTACAAGAGACCCAGTACTTC
TRBJ2-2	.	.	16	TRBV18	CASSLQDHSNTGELFF	TGTGCCAGCTCCCTCCAGGATCACTCAAACACCGGGGAGCTGTTTTTT
TRBJ1-1	.	.	14	TRBV2	CASSVRQTFAEAFF	TGTGCCAGCAGTGTGAGACAGACCTTCGCTGAAGCTTTCTTT
TRBJ1-1	.	.	15	TRBV18	CASSRGLSMNTEAFF	TGTGCCAGCTCACGGGGGCTATCAATGAACACTGAAGCTTTCTTT